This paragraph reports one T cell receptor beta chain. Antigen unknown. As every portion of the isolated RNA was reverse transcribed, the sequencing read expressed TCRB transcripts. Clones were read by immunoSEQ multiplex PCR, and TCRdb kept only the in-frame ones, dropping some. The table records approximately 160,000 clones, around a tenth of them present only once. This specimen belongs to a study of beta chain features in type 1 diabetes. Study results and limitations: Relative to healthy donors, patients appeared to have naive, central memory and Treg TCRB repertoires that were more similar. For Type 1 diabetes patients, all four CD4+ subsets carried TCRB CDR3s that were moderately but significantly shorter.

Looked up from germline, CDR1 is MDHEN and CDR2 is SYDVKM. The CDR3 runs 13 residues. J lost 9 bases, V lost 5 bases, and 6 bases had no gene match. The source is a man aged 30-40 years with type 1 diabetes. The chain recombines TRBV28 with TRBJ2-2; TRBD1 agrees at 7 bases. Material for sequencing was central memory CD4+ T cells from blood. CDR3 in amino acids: CASSTQGYRELFF. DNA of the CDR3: TGTGCCAGCAGTACACAGGGGTACCGGGAGCTGTTTTTT.